This TCR beta chain was documented in a study of human T cells and chemical hapten exposure. V shed 4 bases, J shed 4 bases, and the junction held 8 bases outside the gene matches. The CDR3 totals 16 residues. As for time point: pre-sensitization, week 0. Treatment reported: therapeutic diphenylcyclopropenone sensitization with weekly scalp DPC. Study-level results: As patch test score rose, PT1 expanded TCR counts tended to rise as well.

The table lists this clonotype with many counts. Its antigen remains unknown. Via MiXCR, TCRdb re-called the RACE reads, giving one row per CDR3 protein. This table holds 50,000 to 65,000 distinct CDR3 sequences, around 11% found once. The material sequenced was whole blood, taken in connection with sensitization to the hapten diphenylcyclopropenone (DPC). The chain links TRBV12-3 or TRBV12-4 to TRBJ1-2, with TRBD1 matching 11 bases. This clonotype originated in a woman in her 40s with alopecia areata. Some clones in this sample may be carry-over from other donors' samples. The chain's CDR3 is CASSSWTGGLSYGYTF. The CDR3 DNA reads TGTGCCAGCAGTTCTTGGACAGGGGGCTTGTCCTATGGCTACACCTTC.